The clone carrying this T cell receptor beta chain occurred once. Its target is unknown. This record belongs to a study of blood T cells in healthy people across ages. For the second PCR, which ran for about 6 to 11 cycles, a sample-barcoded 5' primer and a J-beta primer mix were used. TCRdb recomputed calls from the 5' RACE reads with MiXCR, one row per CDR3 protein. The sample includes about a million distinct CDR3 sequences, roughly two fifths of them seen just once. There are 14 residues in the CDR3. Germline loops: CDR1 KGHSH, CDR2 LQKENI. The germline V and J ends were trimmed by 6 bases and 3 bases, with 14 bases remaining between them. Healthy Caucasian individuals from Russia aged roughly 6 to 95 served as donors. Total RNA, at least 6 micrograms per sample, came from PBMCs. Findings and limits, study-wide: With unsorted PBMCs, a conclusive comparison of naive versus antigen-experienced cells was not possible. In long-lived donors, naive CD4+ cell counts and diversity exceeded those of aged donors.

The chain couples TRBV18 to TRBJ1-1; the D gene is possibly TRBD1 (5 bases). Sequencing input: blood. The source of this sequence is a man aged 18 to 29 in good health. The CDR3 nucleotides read TGTGCCAGCTCTGTCCGGGGCGAGGACACTGAAGCTTTCTTT. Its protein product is CASSVRGEDTEAFF. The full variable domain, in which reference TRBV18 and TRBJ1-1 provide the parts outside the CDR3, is NAGVMQNPRHLVRRRGQEARLRCSPMKGHSHVYWYRQLPEEGLKFMVYLQKENIIDESGMPKERFSAEFPKEGPSILRIQQVVRGDSAAYFCASSVRGEDTEAFFGQGTRLTVV.